This entry features one TCR beta chain sequence. Its antigen is currently unknown. The sample comes from a study of cytomegalovirus exposure and HLA in healthy donors. V was shortened by 2 bases and J by 7 bases, with 12 bases between the two germline ends. Germline-derived CDR1 and CDR2 are LNHDA and SQIVND (reference sequence). The CDR3 has 14 amino acids. The PCR had 60 Vbeta and 13 Jbeta primers. The protocol was immunoSEQ multiplex PCR, while the TCRdb copy is restricted to in-frame clones and leaves out a portion. Its listing shows 80,000 to 100,000 clones. Study results and caveats: CMV serostatus was the only immune exposure information that was available. The authors listed approximately 160 TCR beta chains as cytomegalovirus-associated. A later analysis reportedly identified an Asian-associated ancestry cluster as carrying fewer N-insertions than the approximately 730-donor mean.

The chain couples TRBV19 to TRBJ1-5; D is possibly TRBD1 (6 bases). This TCR was sampled from a woman aged 30 to 39 in good health and CMV-seronegative. Sequencing was done on a sample of PBMCs. CDR3 sequence reads: CASSITGGGQPQHF. The CDR3 DNA follows: TGTGCCAGTAGTATAACTGGGGGCGGCCAGCCCCAGCATTTT. Based on the CDR3 plus reference TRBV19 and TRBJ1-5, the full variable domain is DGGITQSPKYLFRKEGQNVTLSCEQNLNHDAMYWYRQDPGQGLRLIYYSQIVNDFQKGDIAEGYSVSREKKESFPLTVTSAQKNPTAFYLCASSITGGGQPQHFGDGTRLSIL.